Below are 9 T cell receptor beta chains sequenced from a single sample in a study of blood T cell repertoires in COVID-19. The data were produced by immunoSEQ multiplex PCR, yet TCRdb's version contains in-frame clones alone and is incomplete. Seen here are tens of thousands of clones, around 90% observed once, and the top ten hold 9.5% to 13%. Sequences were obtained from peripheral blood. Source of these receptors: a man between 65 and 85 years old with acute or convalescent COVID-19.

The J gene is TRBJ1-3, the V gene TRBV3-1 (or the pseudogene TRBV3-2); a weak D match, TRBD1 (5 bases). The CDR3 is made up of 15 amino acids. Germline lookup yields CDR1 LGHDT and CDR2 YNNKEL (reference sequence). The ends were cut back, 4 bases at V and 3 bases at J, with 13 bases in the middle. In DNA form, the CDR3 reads TGTGCCAGCAGCCCAGGGTCATCCGGTGGAAACACCATATATTTT. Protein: CASSPGSSGGNTIYF.

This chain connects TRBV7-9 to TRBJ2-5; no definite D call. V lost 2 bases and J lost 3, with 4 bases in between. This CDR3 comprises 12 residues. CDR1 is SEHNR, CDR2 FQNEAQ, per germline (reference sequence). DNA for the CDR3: TGTGCCAGCAGCTTACGCGAAGAGACCCAGTACTTC. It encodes CASSLREETQYF.

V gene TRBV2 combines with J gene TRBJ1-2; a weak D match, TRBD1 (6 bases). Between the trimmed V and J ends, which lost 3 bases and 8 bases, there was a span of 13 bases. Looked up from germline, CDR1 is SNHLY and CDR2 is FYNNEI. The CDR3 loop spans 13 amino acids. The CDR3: CASSEQTQGGYTF. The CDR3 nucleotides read TGTGCCAGCAGTGAGCAGACCCAGGGGGGCTACACCTTC.

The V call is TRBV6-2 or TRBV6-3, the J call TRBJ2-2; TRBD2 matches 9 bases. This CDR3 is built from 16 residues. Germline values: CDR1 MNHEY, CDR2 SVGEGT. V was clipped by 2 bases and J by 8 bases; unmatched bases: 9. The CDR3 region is CASSYGGRAQLGELFF. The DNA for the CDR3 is TGTGCCAGCAGTTACGGCGGGAGGGCCCAATTGGGGGAGCTGTTTTTT.

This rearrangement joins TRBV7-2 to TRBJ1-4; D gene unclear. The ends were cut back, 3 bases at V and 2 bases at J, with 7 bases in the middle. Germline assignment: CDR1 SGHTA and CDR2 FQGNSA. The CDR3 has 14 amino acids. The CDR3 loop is CASSLGSTNEKLFF. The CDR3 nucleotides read TGTGCCAGCAGCTTGGGCAGCACTAATGAAAAACTGTTTTTT.

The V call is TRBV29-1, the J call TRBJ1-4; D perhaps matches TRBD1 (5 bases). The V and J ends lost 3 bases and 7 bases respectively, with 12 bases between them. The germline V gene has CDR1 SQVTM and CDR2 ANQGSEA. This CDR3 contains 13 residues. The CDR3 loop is CSVETGGGEKLFF. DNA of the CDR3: TGCAGCGTTGAGACCGGGGGAGGTGAAAAACTGTTTTTT.

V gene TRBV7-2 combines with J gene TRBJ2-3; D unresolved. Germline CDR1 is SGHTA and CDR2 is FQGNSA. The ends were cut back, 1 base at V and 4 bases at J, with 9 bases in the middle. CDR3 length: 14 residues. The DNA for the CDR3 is TGTGCCAGCAGCTTAGGGCCAAACCCAGATACGCAGTATTTT. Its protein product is CASSLGPNPDTQYF.

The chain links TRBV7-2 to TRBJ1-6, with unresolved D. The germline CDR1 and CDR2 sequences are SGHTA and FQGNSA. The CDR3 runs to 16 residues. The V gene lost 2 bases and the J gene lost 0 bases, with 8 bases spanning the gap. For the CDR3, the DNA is TGTGCCAGCAGCTTACGTCCGAGCTCCTATAATTCACCCCTCCACTTT. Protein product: CASSLRPSSYNSPLHF.

DNA for the CDR3: TGTGCCAGCAGCGGCCGGGGGCTAGCGGGATGGAATGAGCAGTTCTTC. Protein: CASSGRGLAGWNEQFF. This chain joins TRBV3-1 (or the pseudogene TRBV3-2) and TRBJ2-1, with 9 bases fitting TRBD2. With V trimmed by 5 bases and J by 7 bases, 12 bases remained unmatched. The CDR3 sequence is 16 residues long. Germline V gives CDR1 LGHDT, CDR2 YNNKEL (reference sequence).